A single sample gave rise to the 29 T cell receptor beta chains below, sequenced in a study of tumor-infiltrating lymphocytes in primary liver carcinoma. Starting material of around 490 ng total RNA yielded TCR beta cDNA via a constant-region primer. Researchers made the TCR beta libraries by running three nested multiplex PCR rounds with slightly modified ARM-PCR. For around 11 cycles apiece, the opening two PCR rounds ran with TRBV1-TRBV30 forward primers and a C-beta reverse primer. TCRdb passed the multiplex PCR reads through MiXCR, listing each CDR3 protein once. There are some 180,000 distinct CDR3 sequences in the sample; over 80% occur only once, and 15% to 20% lies in the top ten. Co-extracting RNA and DNA was done with about 20-33 mg of unsorted bulk tissue as input. Specimen: tumor tissue from primary liver carcinoma. The receptor set was obtained from a man in his forties with primary liver carcinoma and hepatitis B virus infection.

The chain has TRBV29-1 and TRBJ2-2; 10 bases map to TRBD2. Losses at the gene ends were 8 bases for V and 9 bases for J; bases not matched to a gene: 15. The CDR3 length is 15 residues. Germline loops: CDR1 SQVTM, CDR2 ANQGSEA. CDR3 residues: CSIGTSAANTRELFF. The CDR3 DNA reads TGCAGCATTGGGACTAGCGCGGCGAACACAAGGGAGCTGTTTTTT.

Note on this clonotype: Being one base from a much bigger clone, this may be a read error. The rearrangement links TRBV5-1 to TRBJ1-1; D may be TRBD1 (5 bases). The germline CDR1 and CDR2 sequences are SGHRS and YFSETQ. The CDR3 totals 13 residues. CDR3 coding DNA: TGCGCCAGCACCTTGCGGGGGGGCACTGAAGCTTTCTTT. This codes for CASTLRGGTEAFF.

Comment on this clonotype: It is unclear where the CDR3 begins or ends on the DNA, so no DNA is shown, and the CDR3 is as TCRdb lists it. The gene calls are TRBV5-5 and TRBJ2-1; the table assigns TRBD1, which was not confirmed against the DNA. Both ends counted, the CDR3 spans 18 residues. Germline CDR1 is SGHKS and CDR2 is YYEKEE (reference sequence). This CDR3 is CASSLYVLVGQGSNEQTF.

This clonotype occurred once. The junction shows a germline mismatch at one end, possibly a read error. The chain is built from TRBV14 and TRBJ2-1; possibly TRBD1 for D (6 bases). Germline loops: CDR1 SGHDN, CDR2 FVKESK. The CDR3 has 17 residues. In nucleotides, the CDR3 is TGTGCTAGCACTCAAGAGGGTCAGGGGATAGGGTACAATGAGCAGTTCTTC. Residues: CASTQEGQGIGYNEQFF. The full variable domain, with the rest looked up from reference TRBV14 and TRBJ2-1, is EAGVTQFPSHSVIEKGQTVTLRCDPISGHDNLYWYRRVMGKEIKFLLHFVKESKQDESGMPNNRFLAERTGGTYSTLKVQPAELEDSGVYFCASTQEGQGIGYNEQFFGPGTRLTVL.

Note on this clonotype: An end of the junction differs from the germline gene, which may be a read error. The rearrangement joins TRBV6-6 to TRBJ2-7; 9 bases line up with TRBD2. This CDR3 has 16 residues. Germline assignment: CDR1 MNHNY and CDR2 SVGAGI (reference sequence). Here the CDR3 DNA reads TGTGCTAGCACCCCACTCTTAGCGGGAGTGAGAAACGAGCAGTACTTC. Protein product: CASTPLLAGVRNEQYF.

As for this clonotype: The junction and the germline gene differ at one end; a read error may be behind it. The chain combines TRBV6-4 with TRBJ1-1; D is unresolved. The CDR3 contains 13 residues. Germline lookup yields CDR1 MRHNA and CDR2 SNTAGT. CDR3 sequence: CASSQAFDTEALF. As DNA, the CDR3 is TGTGCCAGCTCACAAGCGTTCGACACTGAGGCTCTCTTT.

Points on this clonotype: An end of the junction differs from the germline gene, which may be a read error. The V call is TRBV7-9, the J call TRBJ2-7; D unclear. This CDR3 region has 13 residues. The germline V gene encodes CDR1 SEHNR and CDR2 FQNEAQ (reference sequence). The CDR3 region is CANSSENSYKQYF. For the CDR3, the DNA is TGTGCCAACAGCTCTGAAAACTCCTACAAGCAGTACTTC.

Notes on this clonotype: A read error may produce the germline difference seen at one junction end. The chain carries TRBV6-5 and TRBJ2-2; TRBD2 agrees at 14 bases. The germline gives CDR1 MNHEY, CDR2 SVGAGI. The CDR3 sequence is 18 residues long. CDR3 coding DNA: TGTGCCAGCAGATCGATTCCCGGGACTAGCGGGAGAGGTGGGGAACTGTTTTTT. It encodes CASRSIPGTSGRGGELFF.

About this clonotype: The CDR3 does not end in the conserved phenylalanine or tryptophan, so this is likely a read error. The DNA is omitted, as the CDR3 cannot be located on it reliably, and the CDR3 follows TCRdb's listing. V and J are TRBV5-4 and TRBJ2-1; no DNA check was done on the table's D call, TRBD2. Germline V gene lookup returns CDR1 SGHNT and CDR2 YYREEE (reference sequence). The CDR3 spans 14 amino acids, including both terminal residues. This CDR3 reads CASSPRGGIDEQFL.

Remarks on this clonotype: Without the conserved terminal phenylalanine or tryptophan, this CDR3 likely stems from a read error. The limits of the CDR3 on the DNA are not certain, so only TCRdb's listed CDR3 is given. The V gene is TRBV6-6, the J gene TRBJ2-1; the listed D gene, TRBD2, was not tested against the DNA. Looked up from germline, CDR1 is MNHNY and CDR2 is SVGAGI (reference sequence). The CDR3 totals 15 residues, both ends included. The CDR3 region is CASSYSEETGDEHSL.

Remarks on this clonotype: One end of the junction does not line up with germline, which may come from a read error. This rearrangement joins TRBV14 to TRBJ2-1, with TRBD2 identical over 8 bases. Germline assignment: CDR1 SGHDN and CDR2 FVKESK. The CDR3 totals 17 residues. The CDR3 DNA follows: TGTGTCAGCAGCCAAGATACGGGACTAGGTAGCTACAATGGGCAGTTCTTC. Encoded protein: CVSSQDTGLGSYNGQFF.

In the case of this clonotype: It may be a read error: a sequence one base away is much more abundant. The chain is built from TRBV7-9 and TRBJ1-2; D unclear. Germline loops: CDR1 SEHNR, CDR2 FQNEAQ (reference sequence). The CDR3 has 13 residues. CDR3 bases: TGTGCCAGCAGCCCGGACCCCTCTGTGGGCTACATCTTC. It specifies CASSPDPSVGYIF.

The chain employs TRBV28 and TRBJ2-1, with D perhaps TRBD1 or TRBD2 (5 bases each). CDR3 length: 18 amino acids. V lost 7 bases to trimming and J lost 2 bases, with 24 bases between them. Germline CDR1 and CDR2: MDHEN and SYDVKM. The CDR3 nucleotides are TGTGCCAGCAATCAAATTGGAGCGGTTGGGGACGCCTACAATGAGCAGTTCTTC. Translating it yields CASNQIGAVGDAYNEQFF.

Concerning this clonotype itself: An end of the junction differs from the germline gene, which may be a read error. For the CDR3, the DNA is TGTGCCAACAGCTTAGATCTGGGGGTGACTCATCCCCAGCATTTT. As protein: CANSLDLGVTHPQHF. This chain connects TRBV11-3 to TRBJ1-5; tentative D call: TRBD1 (5 bases). The CDR3 has 15 amino acids. CDR1 is SGHNT, CDR2 YENEEA, per germline.

This clonotype was recorded once. One end of the junction does not line up with germline, which may come from a read error. This CDR3 reads CTSSPRSVPGVTQYF. The CDR3 bases are TGTACCAGCAGCCCCCGGTCAGTCCCAGGGGTGACCCAGTACTTT. The chain couples TRBV11-2 to TRBJ2-5, with D possibly being TRBD1 (6 bases). Looked up from germline, CDR1 is SGHAT and CDR2 is FQNNGV. The CDR3 sequence is 15 residues long.

Comment on this clonotype: Likely a read error: the CDR3 ends without its conserved phenylalanine or tryptophan. Because the CDR3's place on the DNA is in doubt, the DNA is left out and the CDR3 is given as listed by TCRdb. The V and J genes are TRBV5-6 and TRBJ2-6. The CDR3 is 11 amino acids in total, end residues counted. CDR1 is SGHDT, CDR2 YYEEEE, per germline. The CDR3 region is CASSSVSVLTI.

The chain carries TRBV6-6 and TRBJ2-4; D call uncertain. The CDR3 is 15 residues long. Germline V CDR1 and CDR2: MNHNY, SVGAGI (reference sequence). Trimming removed 6 bases at V and 7 bases at J, with 19 bases between. In DNA form, the CDR3 reads TGTGCCAGCAGGCCAGGATTGGGTGCTAGGAACATTCAGTACTTC. It is translated as CASRPGLGARNIQYF.

About this clonotype itself: The junction shows a germline mismatch at one end, possibly a read error. The J gene is TRBJ2-1, the V gene TRBV24-1, with 8 bases identical to TRBD2. Germline-derived CDR1 and CDR2 are KGHDR and SFDVKD. CDR3 length: 15 amino acids. The CDR3 loop reads CATSWSGSLNDERFF. DNA of the CDR3: TGTGCCACCAGTTGGAGCGGGAGTTTAAACGATGAGCGGTTCTTC.

Remarks on this clonotype: One junction end disagrees with the germline gene, perhaps due to a read error. The chain joins TRBV6-2 or TRBV6-3 to TRBJ2-1; 7 bases fit TRBD1. The CDR3 consists of 14 residues. Germline loops: CDR1 MNHEY, CDR2 SVGEGT. The CDR3 reads CANSYGTDAYEQFF. CDR3 nucleotide sequence: TGTGCCAACAGTTACGGGACAGATGCTTATGAACAGTTCTTC.

The genes are TRBV5-6 and TRBJ2-3, with 7 nucleotides matching TRBD2. Per the germline V gene, CDR1 is SGHDT and CDR2 is YYEEEE. V was pared by 0 bases and J by 4 bases, with 5 bases of the junction left unmatched. The length of the CDR3 is 15 residues. The CDR3: CASSLGGSRADTQYF. The CDR3 DNA sequence: TGTGCCAGCAGCTTGGGCGGGAGCCGGGCAGATACGCAGTATTTT.

A note on this clonotype: No conserved phenylalanine or tryptophan is present at the end of the CDR3, so a read error is the likely explanation. The V call is TRBV28, the J call TRBJ2-5; D not certain. This CDR3 spans 14 amino acids. Per the germline V gene, CDR1 is MDHEN and CDR2 is SYDVKM. Trimming took 5 bases from V and 6 from J, leaving 16 bases between them. Here the CDR3 reads CASSGDHLRQTQYL. As DNA, the CDR3 is TGTGCCAGCAGTGGGGATCACCTCAGGCAGACCCAGTACTTA.

The chain recombines TRBV19 with TRBJ2-1, with D possibly matching TRBD2 (5 bases). There are 14 residues in the CDR3. The germline V and J ends were trimmed by 5 bases and 5 bases, with 13 bases remaining between them. Germline V gene data show CDR1 as LNHDA and CDR2 as SQIVND (reference sequence). CDR3 loop: CASSSTTNNNEQFF. In nucleotides, the CDR3 is TGTGCCAGTAGTTCGACGACTAACAACAATGAGCAGTTCTTC.

This clonotype was observed a few times. Relative to the germline gene, one junction end is altered; a read error may explain this. This chain uses TRBV11-1 with TRBJ2-3; D is perhaps TRBD1 (6 bases). The length of the CDR3 is 13 residues. In germline, CDR1 is SGHAT, CDR2 FQDESV (reference sequence). The CDR3 here is CASSLIRTDTQYF. Here the CDR3 DNA reads TGTGCCAGCAGCTTAATCAGGACAGATACACAGTATTTT.

Concerning this clonotype itself: This is likely a read error, given that the CDR3 carries no conserved phenylalanine or tryptophan at its end. This sequence joins TRBV2 and TRBJ1-1; weak D call: TRBD1 (5 bases). Germline V lookup: CDR1 SNHLY, CDR2 FYNNEI. CDR3 length: 15 residues. DNA of the CDR3: TGTGTCACAGCGGTCCGGGGCGCAGAGGTCGGTGAAGCTTTCTGT. Protein product: CVTAVRGAEVGEAFC.

The chain combines TRBV11-2 with TRBJ2-7; D is ambiguous. The CDR3 extends over 11 amino acids. In germline, CDR1 is SGHAT, CDR2 FQNNGV. V dropped 5 bases and J dropped 7 bases, with 9 bases sitting between them. The CDR3 DNA follows: TGTGCCAGCAGCCTATTCTATGAGCAGTACTTC. Amino acid sequence: CASSLFYEQYF.

Worth noting for this clonotype: Because the CDR3 is missing its conserved closing phenylalanine or tryptophan, this is likely a read error. The genes are TRBV4-2 and TRBJ1-2, with D unresolved. V shed 3 bases and J shed 8 bases, with 19 bases lying between them. The germline CDR1 and CDR2 sequences are LGHNA and YNFKEQ. This CDR3 has 15 residues. The CDR3 sequence is CASSQVVIGVVGYTL. The CDR3 DNA reads as TGTGCCAGCAGCCAGGTAGTAATCGGGGTGGTCGGCTACACCTTA.

Details on this clonotype: The germline gene is not matched at one end of the junction; a read error may be the cause. The rearrangement uses TRBV6-2 or TRBV6-3 and TRBJ1-2; D uncertain. The germline V gene encodes CDR1 MNHEY and CDR2 SVGEGT. The CDR3 loop spans 12 amino acids. The CDR3 DNA reads as TGTGTCAGCAGTCAAACAGAGGCTGGCTACACCTTC. Amino acids: CVSSQTEAGYTF.

The gene calls are TRBV6-5 and TRBJ2-5; no reliable D call. The CDR3 totals 17 residues. Trimming took 1 base from V and 1 from J, leaving 16 bases between them. Germline V gives CDR1 MNHEY, CDR2 SVGAGI. CDR3 protein: CASSYWSSSGSQETQYF. In nucleotides, the CDR3 is TGTGCCAGCAGTTACTGGAGTAGTAGTGGGTCCCAAGAGACCCAGTACTTC.

The chain combines TRBV29-1 with TRBJ2-2; 9 bases match TRBD2. Germline V gene data show CDR1 as SQVTM and CDR2 as ANQGSEA. Trimming at V came to 8 bases and at J to 1 base, leaving 8 bases not matched to a gene. This CDR3 is 15 amino acids long. The CDR3 DNA reads as TGCAGCCTTGGGACTAGCCCGGTGAACACCGGGGAGCTGTTTTTT. Translated: CSLGTSPVNTGELFF.